This T cell receptor (beta chain) was profiled in a study of blood T cells in healthy people across ages. Study details: T cells yielded about one barcoded beta molecule per two cells through template switching. Whole-study findings and limits: Observed TCR beta diversity showed a strong correlation with the percentage of naive T cells as measured by flow cytometry. When set beside aged donors, long-lived donors presented more naive CD4+ cells and higher diversity.

A remark on this clonotype: What it binds is not known. One end of the junction fails to match germline, which may point to a read error.

A second PCR, run for about 7 to 11 cycles, used a sample-barcoded 5' primer plus a J-beta primer mix. A single record per CDR3 protein comes from TCRdb applying MiXCR to the 5' RACE reads. Among about 1,400,000 distinct CDR3 sequences listed, 45% to 70% were seen once. Germline V gene data show CDR1 as ENHRY and CDR2 as SYGVKD. This CDR3 has 16 amino acids. This receptor was obtained from a man younger than 35 in good health. The sample consisted of blood. V and J are TRBV10-3 and TRBJ2-3; the match to TRBD2 covers 14 bases. The CDR3 here is CAISPGTSGSTDRQYF. DNA of the CDR3: TGTGCCATCAGTCCCGGGACTAGCGGGAGCACAGATAGGCAGTATTTT.